The clone carrying this TCR beta chain was detected ten times or more. Its specificity is unknown. This sample was taken from a study of early T cells in non-severe SARS-CoV-2 infection. Study-level information: Sequenced bulk RNA came from whole blood that was unsorted, and chains were unpaired.

General study points: VDJdb matches were skewed toward anti-spike CD8 T cell responses.

Individual cDNA molecules received unique molecular identifiers. TCRdb passed the 5' RACE reads through MiXCR, listing each CDR3 protein once. The sample carries about 58,000 distinct CDR3 sequences, 9.5% to 15% recorded once. The CDR3 has 17 residues. The ends lost 3 bases at V and 4 bases at J; junction bases unmatched: 10. Germline V CDR1 and CDR2: SGHTA, FQGNSA. This receptor was taken from an adult who was a healthcare worker with PCR-confirmed SARS-CoV-2 infection or an uninfected control (not recorded which). The V gene is TRBV7-2, the J gene TRBJ1-3, with 9 bases that match TRBD1. The sequenced material came from whole blood. As DNA, the CDR3 is TGTGCCAGCAGCTTCCGACAACAGGGGGCGTCAGGAAACACCATATATTTT. It translates to CASSFRQQGASGNTIYF.